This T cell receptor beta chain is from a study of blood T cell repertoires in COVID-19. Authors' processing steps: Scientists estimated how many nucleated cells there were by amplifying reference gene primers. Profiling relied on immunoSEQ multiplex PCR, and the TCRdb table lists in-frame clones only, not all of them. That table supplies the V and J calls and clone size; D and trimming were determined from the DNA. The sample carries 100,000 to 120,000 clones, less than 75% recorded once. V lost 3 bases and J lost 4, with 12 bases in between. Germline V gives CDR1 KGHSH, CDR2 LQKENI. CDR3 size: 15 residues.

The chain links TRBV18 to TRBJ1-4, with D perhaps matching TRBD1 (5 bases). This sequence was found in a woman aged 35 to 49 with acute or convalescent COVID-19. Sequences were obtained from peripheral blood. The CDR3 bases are TGTGCCAGCTCACCCGCAGGGTCCGGTAATGAAAAACTGTTTTTT. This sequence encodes CASSPAGSGNEKLFF.